This T cell receptor beta chain was captured by sequencing in a study of OX40 agonist ivuxolimab in advanced cancers. With 7 bases removed from V and 7 bases from J, the gap between germline ends came to 13 bases. This CDR3 region has 12 residues. Looked up from germline, CDR1 is MNHNS and CDR2 is SASEGT. The assay was immunoSEQ multiplex PCR, and TCRdb's table has in-frame clones only and misses some. The table lists approximately 70,000 clones, approximately 92% of them singletons. The sample here was CD4+ or CD8+ T cells sorted from blood, taken in a trial of the OX40 agonist ivuxolimab. J is TRBJ1-2 and V is TRBV6-1, with no clear D. The sequence derives from an adult with an advanced solid tumor such as melanoma, head and neck, liver or kidney cancer. CDR3: CASTMREGGYTF. The CDR3 nucleotides read TGTGCCAGCACCATGAGAGAGGGTGGCTACACCTTC.